This T cell receptor beta chain was found in a study of T-cell memory formation after mild COVID-19. Study background: For the most part, TCR clusters were specific to one donor. Study-wide results and limits: Some clones that responded were present in memory (sampled pre-infection), which suggests cross-reactive memory joined.

TCR alpha and TCR beta cDNA libraries carrying sample barcodes and UMIs came from 5'RACE with constant-segment primers. TCRdb called the 5' RACE reads again in MiXCR, with one record for every CDR3 protein. The sample contains about 350,000 distinct CDR3 sequences, approximately 22% of which appear only once. CDR3 length equals 13 residues. Germline CDR1 SGHAT, CDR2 FQNNGV. Trimming took 3 bases from V and 7 from J; bases not matched to a gene: 5. For this clonotype: What it binds is not known.

Material: PBMCs or a T cell subset sorted from them (not recorded which). The chain joins TRBV11-2 to TRBJ2-5, with TRBD1 identical over 7 bases. The sequence came from a young man who had mild COVID-19 (a few samples of this study predate the infection). Cell type and time point are not known. CDR3 amino acids: CASSFDREGTQYF. The CDR3 nucleotides read TGTGCCAGCAGCTTTGACAGGGAAGGGACCCAGTACTTC.